Listed below are T cell receptor beta chains from one sample, sequenced in a study of T cells in localized non-small cell lung cancer. Generated by immunoSEQ multiplex PCR, the TCRdb table keeps only in-frame clones and is missing some. Here the sample spans several thousand clones, over 80% being singletons. The sequences come from peripheral blood, collected before any cancer treatment. Source of these receptors: a male donor aged 60 or over with stage I lung adenocarcinoma. Both conserved end residues are part of each CDR3. Not every row has a clone size; where given, it reads once, few, many or a size class.

v_gene | abundance | CDR3aa
TRBV11-3 | once | CASSPSRGIPGELFF
TRBV27 | . | CASSSGGAYNEQFF
TRBV5-5 | . | CASSLGGQGNQPQHF
TRBV6-1 | . | CASSEAPSGVGDTQYF
TRBV5-1 | . | CASSLVGGEVNTEAFF
TRBV6-4 | . | CASKRTGSSYNEQFF
TRBV19 | . | CASSTSSDQETQYF
TRBV27 | . | CASSVPASLNEQFF
TRBV28 | . | CASSPPGYEQYF
TRBV19 | once | CASSSPSIETQYF
TRBV7-9 | . | CASSLSGESTDTQYF
TRBV30 | once | CAWSRGEHEQFF
TRBV14 | . | CASSQDRGTEAFF
TRBV19 | . | CASTLTSVASYNEQFF
TRBV7-2 | . | CASSLVGPGGYNEQFF
TRBV6-6 | . | CASSQGRAQETQYF
TRBV5-6 | . | CASSLLAASRGEFF
TRBV10-2 | . | CASSELLDTQYF
TRBV25-1 | . | CASSETRTGDQPQHF
TRBV5-8 | . | CASSSPAGTEAFF
TRBV19 | . | CASTVEPGTGGEKLFF
TRBV5-1 | . | CASSLELAGAYNEQFF
TRBV2 | . | CASVRMPGQNYGYTF
TRBV18 | . | CASSPPDRPYTF
TRBV11-2 | . | CASSYLGGGGSYNEQFF
TRBV9 | . | CASSVDRTSPLHF
TRBV30 | few | CAWSEANIQYF
TRBV11-2 | . | CASSLEAQLNTEAFF
TRBV6-6 | once | CASSYGLAGLYEQYF
TRBV7-2 | . | CASSETSGIPTDTQYF
TRBV12-5 | . | CASGRVEGNTEAFF
TRBV7-9 | . | CASSPLLAGEGEQFF
TRBV14 | few | CASSRGWTEAFF
TRBV6-6 | . | CASSWDRLSTGELFF
TRBV11-2 | . | CASSLSDGAGQPQHF
TRBV6-5 | . | CASSYWNEQFF
TRBV6-1 | . | CASSEAYNEQFF
TRBV6-6 | . | CASSYTSGASYEQYF
TRBV29-1 | once | CSVVGRLYQETQYF
TRBV27 | . | CASSLGAWGGWGETQYF
TRBV5-1 | . | CASSLEGETQYF
TRBV5-1 | few | CASSLSGTETSGIPGGELFF
TRBV6-1 | . | CASSEGRDTAHGYTF
TRBV6-6 | . | CASSYSGGAKNIQYF
TRBV7-9 | . | CASRSGGEDYGYTF
TRBV5-1 | once | CASSFWGLAGDAQETQYF
TRBV6-6 | . | CASSYSKQGPTEAFF
TRBV7-2 | once | CASSLDFSGGDTDTQYF
TRBV9 | . | CASSQAGGTETQYF
TRBV10-3 | . | CASRTDSIASDTQYF
TRBV5-4 | . | CASSPTGMNTEAFF
TRBV27 | . | CASSLYSATYNEQFF
TRBV18 | . | CASSPNPGGLTDTQYF
TRBV30 | . | CAWKQGSYNEQFF
TRBV6-1 | . | CASSATGTNYGYTF
TRBV19 | . | CASTTGVDTIYF
TRBV7-7 | . | CASSLGRGAIGELFF
TRBV19 | . | CASSARDTQYF
TRBV6-5 | . | CASSYSWGDSPLHF